This TCR beta chain originates from a study of CD8 T cells in Susac syndrome (dated by TCRdb to about 2019). With respect to the entire study: Among the Susac syndrome patients who were sequenced, clinically active disease was present in 5 or 6 and clinical remission was observed in roughly eight. At blood withdrawal, Susac syndrome patients were either therapy-naive, taking corticosteroids (in some cases with IVIg as well), or taking IVIg alone. Repertoire sequencing was used to test whether CD8+ T cell activation and differentiation in Susac syndrome was antigen driven.

High-throughput TCR beta sequencing profiled peripheral blood CD8+ and CD4+ T cells from healthy donors, Susac syndrome patients and multiple sclerosis patients. The Susac syndrome patients fulfilled recently defined diagnostic criteria for definite or probable disease. CD8+ TEMRA cells were enriched by FACS, while bulk CD8+ and CD4+ T cells were purified by magnetic negative isolation. Blood was drawn into EDTA tubes, processed within 24 hours, and PBMCs were isolated by density gradient centrifugation. PBMCs intended for TCR sequencing were cryopreserved in liquid nitrogen and were subsequently thawed in a 37 degrees C water bath. A purity of at least 90% was achieved for sorted or isolated CD4+, CD8+ and CD8+ TEMRA cells. Notes on this clonotype: No antigen is known for it. Within one base of it there is no much larger clone, and no base qualities were kept.

RNA was extracted using the RNeasy kit, and roughly 0.5 to 1 microgram was reverse transcribed with random hexamers. The immunoSEQ multiplex PCR assay, which covers 54 Vbeta and 13 Jbeta segments, was used to amplify TCR beta CDR3 regions. PCR amplification bias was corrected using a synthetic template baseline for primer optimization and computational correction. Turning to the authors' computational methods: Reads were assigned to V, D and J genes according to IMGT and analyzed in immunoSEQ Analyzer, with only productive sequences retained. Clonality was calculated as one minus the Shannon entropy normalized by log2 of the number of productive unique sequences. For each patient and control, public and private clones were evaluated within the 100 most prevalent clones. A clone was defined as Susac-specific if it was absent from the healthy and MS cohorts, from about a thousand published viral clones and from other ImmuneACCESS disease sequences. TCRdb trimmed public reads at Q25 via fastp, called clones via MiXCR and kept in-frame beta chains. Identical CDR3 proteins give one entry, which carries the most common genes and DNA. The V and J calls come from TCRdb's annotation, not from the publication. Within this sample are some 200,000 distinct CDR3 sequences, with about 91% of them counted one time only. The ten largest account for about 0.09% of the sample.

Paper-wide results and their limitations: The number of individuals in the TCR sequencing and HLA analysis was acknowledged as relatively small. The CD4+ T cell repertoire of patients with Susac syndrome showed no detectable clonal expansion.

The sequenced sample was CD4+ T cells from PBMCs. The source of this sequence is a human donor with Susac syndrome.

CDR3 sequence: CASSYILGQMNTEAFF. The DNA sequence reads TGTGCCAGCAGCTACATATTAGGACAGATGAACACTGAAGCTTTCTTT. Recombination connected TRBV6-2 or TRBV6-3 to TRBJ1-1; perhaps TRBD1 is the D gene, with 6 bases matching. CDR1 and CDR2 are read off the germline V gene as MNHEY and SVGEGT. Trimming removed 6 bases from V and 0 bases from J, leaving 17 bases between the germline ends. The CDR3, from cysteine to phenylalanine, totals 16 residues. The kept DNA is CDR3 alone, 48 bases in frame from the first base.